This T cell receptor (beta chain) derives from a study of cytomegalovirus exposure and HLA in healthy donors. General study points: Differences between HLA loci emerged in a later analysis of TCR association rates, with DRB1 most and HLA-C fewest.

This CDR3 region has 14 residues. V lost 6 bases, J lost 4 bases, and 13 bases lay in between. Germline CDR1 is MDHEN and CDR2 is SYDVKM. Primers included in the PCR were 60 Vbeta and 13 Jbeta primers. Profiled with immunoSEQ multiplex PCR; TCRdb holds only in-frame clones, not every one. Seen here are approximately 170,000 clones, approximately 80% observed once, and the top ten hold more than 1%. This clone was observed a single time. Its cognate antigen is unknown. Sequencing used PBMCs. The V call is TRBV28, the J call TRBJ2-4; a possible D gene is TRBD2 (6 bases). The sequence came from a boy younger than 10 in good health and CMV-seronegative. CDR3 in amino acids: CASREGPEKNIQYF. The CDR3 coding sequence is TGTGCCAGCAGGGAGGGACCGGAAAAAAACATTCAGTACTTC.